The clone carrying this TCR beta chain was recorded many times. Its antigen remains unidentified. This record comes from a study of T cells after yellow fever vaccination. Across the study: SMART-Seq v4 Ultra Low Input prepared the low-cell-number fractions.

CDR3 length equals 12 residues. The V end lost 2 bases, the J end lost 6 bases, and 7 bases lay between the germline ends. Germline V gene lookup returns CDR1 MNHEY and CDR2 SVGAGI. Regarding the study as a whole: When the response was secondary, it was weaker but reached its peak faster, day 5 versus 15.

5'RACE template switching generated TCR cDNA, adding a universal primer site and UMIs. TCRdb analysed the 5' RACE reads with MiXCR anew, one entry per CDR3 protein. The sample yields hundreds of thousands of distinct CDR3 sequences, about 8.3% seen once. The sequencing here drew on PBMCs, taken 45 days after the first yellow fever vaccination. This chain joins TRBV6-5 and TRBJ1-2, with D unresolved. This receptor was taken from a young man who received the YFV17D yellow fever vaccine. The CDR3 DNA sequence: TGTGCCAGCAGTTACGGAGGGAATGGCTACACCTTC. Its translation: CASSYGGNGYTF.